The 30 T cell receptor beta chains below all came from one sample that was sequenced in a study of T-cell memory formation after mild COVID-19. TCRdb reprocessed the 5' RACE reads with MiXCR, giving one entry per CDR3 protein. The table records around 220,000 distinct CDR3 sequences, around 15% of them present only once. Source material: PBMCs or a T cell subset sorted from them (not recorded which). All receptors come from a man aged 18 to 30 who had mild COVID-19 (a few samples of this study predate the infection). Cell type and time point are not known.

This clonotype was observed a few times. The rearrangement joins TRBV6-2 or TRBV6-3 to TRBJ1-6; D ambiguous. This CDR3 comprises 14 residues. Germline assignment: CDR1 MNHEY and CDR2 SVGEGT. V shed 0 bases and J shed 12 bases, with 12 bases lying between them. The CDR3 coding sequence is TGTGCCAGCAGTTACTCTACGGACCGGGGACCCCTCCACTTT. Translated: CASSYSTDRGPLHF.

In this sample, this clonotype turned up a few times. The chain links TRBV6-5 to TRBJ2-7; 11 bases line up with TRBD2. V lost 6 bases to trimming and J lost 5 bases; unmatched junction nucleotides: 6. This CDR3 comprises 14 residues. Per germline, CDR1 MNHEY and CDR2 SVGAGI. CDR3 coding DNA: TGTGCCAGCAGGACCGGGACTAGCGGTAACGAGCAGTACGTC. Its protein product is CASRTGTSGNEQYV.

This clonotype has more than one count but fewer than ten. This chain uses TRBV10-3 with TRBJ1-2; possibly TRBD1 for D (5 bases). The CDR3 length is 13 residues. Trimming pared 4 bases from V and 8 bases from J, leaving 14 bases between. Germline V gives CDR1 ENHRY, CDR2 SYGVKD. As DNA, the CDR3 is TGTGCCATCAGTGGAGTGACAGCGGCCGGCTACACCTTC. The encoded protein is CAISGVTAAGYTF.

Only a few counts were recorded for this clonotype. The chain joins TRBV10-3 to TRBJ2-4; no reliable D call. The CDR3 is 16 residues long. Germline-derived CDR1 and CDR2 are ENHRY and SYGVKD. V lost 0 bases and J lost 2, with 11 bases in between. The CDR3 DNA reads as TGTGCCATCAGTGAGTCGATTGGCACTACCAAAAACATTCAGTACTTC. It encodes CAISESIGTTKNIQYF.

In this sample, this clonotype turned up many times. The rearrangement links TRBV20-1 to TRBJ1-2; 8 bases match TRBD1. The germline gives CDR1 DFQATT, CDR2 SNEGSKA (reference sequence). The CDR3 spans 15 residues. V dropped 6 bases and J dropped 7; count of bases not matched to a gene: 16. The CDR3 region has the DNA TGCAGTGCGAGCGGGACAGGCTGGAGTACGGCTGGCTACACCTTC. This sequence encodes CSASGTGWSTAGYTF.

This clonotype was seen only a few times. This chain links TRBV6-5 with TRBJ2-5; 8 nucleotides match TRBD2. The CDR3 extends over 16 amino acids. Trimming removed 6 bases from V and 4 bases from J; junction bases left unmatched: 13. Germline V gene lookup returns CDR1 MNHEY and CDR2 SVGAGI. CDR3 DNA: TGTGCCAGCAGCCGCCGGCGGGGGGCCGTAGGAGAGACCCAGTACTTC. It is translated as CASSRRRGAVGETQYF.

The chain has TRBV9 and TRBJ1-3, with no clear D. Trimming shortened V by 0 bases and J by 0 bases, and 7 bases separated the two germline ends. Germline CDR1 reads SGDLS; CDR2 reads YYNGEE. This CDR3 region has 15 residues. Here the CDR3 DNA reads TGTGCCAGCAGCGTAGGAGGAACCTCTGGAAACACCATATATTTT. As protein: CASSVGGTSGNTIYF.

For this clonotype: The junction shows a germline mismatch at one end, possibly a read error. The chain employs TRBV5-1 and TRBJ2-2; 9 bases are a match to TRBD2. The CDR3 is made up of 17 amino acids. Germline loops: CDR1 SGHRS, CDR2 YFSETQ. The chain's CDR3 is CASSLSLAGFNTGELIF. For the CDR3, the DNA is TGCGCCAGCAGCTTGTCGCTAGCGGGGTTCAACACCGGGGAGCTGATTTTT.

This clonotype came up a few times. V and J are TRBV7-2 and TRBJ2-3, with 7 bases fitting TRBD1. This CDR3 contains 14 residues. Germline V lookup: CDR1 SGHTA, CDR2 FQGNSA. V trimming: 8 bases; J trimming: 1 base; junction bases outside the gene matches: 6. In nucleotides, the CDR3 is TGTGCCAGCGGGGTCGACAGGGGCACAGATACGCAGTATTTT. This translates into CASGVDRGTDTQYF. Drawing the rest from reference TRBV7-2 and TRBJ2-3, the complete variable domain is GAGVSQSPSNKVTEKGKDVELRCDPISGHTALYWYRQSLGQGLEFLIYFQGNSAPDKSGLPSDRFSAERTGGSVSTLTIQRTQQEDSAVYLCASGVDRGTDTQYFGPGTRLTVL.

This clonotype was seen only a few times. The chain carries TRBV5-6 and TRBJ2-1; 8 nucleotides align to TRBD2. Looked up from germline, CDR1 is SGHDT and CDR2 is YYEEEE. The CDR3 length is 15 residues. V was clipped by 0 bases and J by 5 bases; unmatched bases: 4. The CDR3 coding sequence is TGTGCCAGCAGCTTGGTTAGCGGGACTCACAATGAGCAGTTCTTC. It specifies CASSLVSGTHNEQFF.

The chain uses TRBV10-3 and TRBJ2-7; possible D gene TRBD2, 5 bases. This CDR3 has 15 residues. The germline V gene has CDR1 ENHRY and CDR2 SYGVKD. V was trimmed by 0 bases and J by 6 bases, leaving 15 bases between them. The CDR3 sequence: CAISESVEGWGEQYV. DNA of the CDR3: TGTGCCATCAGTGAGTCGGTAGAGGGCTGGGGCGAGCAGTACGTC.

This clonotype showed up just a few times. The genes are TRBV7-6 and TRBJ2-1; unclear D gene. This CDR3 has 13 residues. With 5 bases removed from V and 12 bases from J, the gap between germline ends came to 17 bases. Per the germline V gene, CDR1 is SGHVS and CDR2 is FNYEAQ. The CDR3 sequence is CASSRGPAFGQFF. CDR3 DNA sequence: TGTGCCAGCAGCCGCGGACCCGCGTTTGGGCAGTTCTTC.

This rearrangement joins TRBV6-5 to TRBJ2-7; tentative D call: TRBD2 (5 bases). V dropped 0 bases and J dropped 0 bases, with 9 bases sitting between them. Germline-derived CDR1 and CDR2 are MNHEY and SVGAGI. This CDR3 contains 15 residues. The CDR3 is CASSYSLDFSYEQYF. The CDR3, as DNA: TGTGCCAGCAGTTACTCGCTGGACTTCTCCTACGAGCAGTACTTC.

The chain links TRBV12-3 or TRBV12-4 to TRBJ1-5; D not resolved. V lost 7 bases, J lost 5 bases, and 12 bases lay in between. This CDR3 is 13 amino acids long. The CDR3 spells CASTFDGDQPQHF. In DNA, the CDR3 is TGTGCCAGCACGTTCGATGGGGATCAGCCCCAGCATTTT.

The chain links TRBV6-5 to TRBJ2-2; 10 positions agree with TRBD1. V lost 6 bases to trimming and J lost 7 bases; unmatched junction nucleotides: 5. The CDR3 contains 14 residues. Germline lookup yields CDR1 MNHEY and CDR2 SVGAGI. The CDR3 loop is CASRPWTGGGELFF. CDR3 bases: TGTGCCAGCAGGCCCTGGACAGGGGGCGGGGAGCTGTTTTTT.

The CDR3 nucleotides are TGCGCCAGCAGCCAAGGGCCCCCCGGGACTACGAACACCGGGGAGCTGTTTTTT. Encoded protein: CASSQGPPGTTNTGELFF. The rearrangement joins TRBV4-3 to TRBJ2-2; the match to TRBD2 covers 7 bases. Losses at the gene ends were 1 base for V and 0 bases for J; bases not matched to a gene: 8. Germline-derived CDR1 and CDR2 are LGHNA and YSLEER. This CDR3 comprises 18 residues.

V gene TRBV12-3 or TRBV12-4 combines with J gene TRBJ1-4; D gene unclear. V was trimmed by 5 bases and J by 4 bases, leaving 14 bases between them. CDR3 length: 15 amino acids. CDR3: CASSGGGSFNEKLFF. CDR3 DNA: TGTGCCAGCAGTGGCGGCGGGTCCTTTAATGAAAAACTGTTTTTT.

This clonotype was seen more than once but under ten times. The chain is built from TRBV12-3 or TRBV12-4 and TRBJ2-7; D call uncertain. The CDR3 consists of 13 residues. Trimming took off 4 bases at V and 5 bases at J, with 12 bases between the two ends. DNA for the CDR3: TGTGCCAGCAGTTACGACGGTTACGACGAGCAGTACTTC. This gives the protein CASSYDGYDEQYF.

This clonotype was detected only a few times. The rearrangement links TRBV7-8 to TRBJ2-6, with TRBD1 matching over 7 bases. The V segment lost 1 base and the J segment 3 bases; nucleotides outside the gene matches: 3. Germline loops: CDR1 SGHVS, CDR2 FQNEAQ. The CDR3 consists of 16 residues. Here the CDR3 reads CASSLGQGGGANVLTF. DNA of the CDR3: TGTGCCAGCAGCTTAGGACAGGGCGGTGGGGCCAACGTCCTGACTTTC. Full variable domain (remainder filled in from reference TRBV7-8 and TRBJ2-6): GAGVSQSPRYKVAKRGQDVALRCDPISGHVSLFWYQQALGQGPEFLTYFQNEAQLDKSGLPSDRFFAERPEGSVSTLKIQRTQQEDSAVYLCASSLGQGGGANVLTFGAGSRLTVL.

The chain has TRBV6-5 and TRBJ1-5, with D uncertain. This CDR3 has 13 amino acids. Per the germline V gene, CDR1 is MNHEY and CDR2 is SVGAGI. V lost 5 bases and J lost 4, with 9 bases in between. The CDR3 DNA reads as TGTGCCAGCAGTCCCCGTAGAAATCAGCCCCAGCATTTT. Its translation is CASSPRRNQPQHF.

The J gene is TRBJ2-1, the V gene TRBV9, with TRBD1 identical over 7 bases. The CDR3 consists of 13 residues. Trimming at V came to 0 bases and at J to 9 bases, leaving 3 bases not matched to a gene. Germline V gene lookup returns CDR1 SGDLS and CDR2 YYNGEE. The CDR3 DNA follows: TGTGCCAGCAGCGTAGGAGGGGGCCTTGAGCAGTTCTTC. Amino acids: CASSVGGGLEQFF.

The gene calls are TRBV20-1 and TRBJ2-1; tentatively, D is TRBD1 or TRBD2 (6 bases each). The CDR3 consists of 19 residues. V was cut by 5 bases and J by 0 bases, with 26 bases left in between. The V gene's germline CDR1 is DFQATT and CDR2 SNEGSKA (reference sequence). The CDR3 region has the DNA TGCAGTGCTCCCTCGACAGGACTTTATAGCGGAGACTCCTACAATGAGCAGTTCTTC. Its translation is CSAPSTGLYSGDSYNEQFF.

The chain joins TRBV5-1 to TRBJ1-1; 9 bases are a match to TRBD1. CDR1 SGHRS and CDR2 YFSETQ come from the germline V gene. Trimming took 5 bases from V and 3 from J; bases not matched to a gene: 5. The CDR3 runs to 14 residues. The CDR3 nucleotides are TGCGCCAGCAGTGGACAGGGGAAGGACACTGAAGCTTTCTTT. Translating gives CASSGQGKDTEAFF. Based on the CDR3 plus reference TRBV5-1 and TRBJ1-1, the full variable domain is KAGVTQTPRYLIKTRGQQVTLSCSPISGHRSVSWYQQTPGQGLQFLFEYFSETQRNKGNFPGRFSGRQFSNSRSEMNVSTLELGDSALYLCASSGQGKDTEAFFGQGTRLTVV.

The CDR3 DNA follows: TGTGCCAGCAGTTCGGAAGGTTATCAGCCCCAGCATTTT. As protein: CASSSEGYQPQHF. This sequence joins TRBV6-5 and TRBJ1-5; D gene uncertain. This CDR3 comprises 13 residues. Germline V gene data show CDR1 as MNHEY and CDR2 as SVGAGI. Trimming took off 4 bases at V and 5 bases at J, with 9 bases between the two ends.

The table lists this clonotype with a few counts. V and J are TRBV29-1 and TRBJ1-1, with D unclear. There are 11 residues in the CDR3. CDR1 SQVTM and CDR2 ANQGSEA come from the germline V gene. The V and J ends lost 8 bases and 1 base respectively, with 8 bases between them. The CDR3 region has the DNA TGCAGCATATCAGGGAACACTGAAGCTTTCTTT. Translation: CSISGNTEAFF.

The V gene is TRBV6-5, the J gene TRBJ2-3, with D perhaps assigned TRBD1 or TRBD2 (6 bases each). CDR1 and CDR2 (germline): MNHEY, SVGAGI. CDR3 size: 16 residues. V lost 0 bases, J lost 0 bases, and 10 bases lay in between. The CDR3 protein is CASSYSGGQSTDTQYF. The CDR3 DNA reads TGTGCCAGCAGTTACTCCGGGGGCCAGAGCACAGATACGCAGTATTTT.

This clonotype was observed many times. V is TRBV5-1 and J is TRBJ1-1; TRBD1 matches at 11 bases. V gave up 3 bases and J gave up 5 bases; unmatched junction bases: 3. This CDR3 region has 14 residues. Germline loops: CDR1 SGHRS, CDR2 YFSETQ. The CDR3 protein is CASSSGQGGTEAFF. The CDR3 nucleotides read TGCGCCAGCAGCTCGGGACAGGGGGGAACTGAAGCTTTCTTT.

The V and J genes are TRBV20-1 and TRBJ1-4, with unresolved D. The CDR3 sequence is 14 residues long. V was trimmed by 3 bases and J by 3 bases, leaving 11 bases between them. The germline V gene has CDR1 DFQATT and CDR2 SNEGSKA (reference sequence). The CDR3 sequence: CSARVWGSNEKLFF. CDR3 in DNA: TGCAGTGCTAGGGTCTGGGGTTCTAATGAAAAACTGTTTTTT.

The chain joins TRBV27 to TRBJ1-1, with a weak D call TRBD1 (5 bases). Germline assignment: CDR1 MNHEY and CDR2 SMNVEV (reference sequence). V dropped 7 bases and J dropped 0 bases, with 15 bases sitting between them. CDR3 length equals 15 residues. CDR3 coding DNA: TGTGCCAGCACCGCTCTCGGACATATGAACACTGAAGCTTTCTTT. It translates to CASTALGHMNTEAFF.

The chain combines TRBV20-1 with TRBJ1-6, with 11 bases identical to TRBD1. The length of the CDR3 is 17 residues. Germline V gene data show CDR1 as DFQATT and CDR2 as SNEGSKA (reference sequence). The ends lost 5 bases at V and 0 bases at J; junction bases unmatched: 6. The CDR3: CSAPGTGGSSYNSPLHF. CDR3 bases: TGCAGTGCTCCCGGGACAGGGGGGAGCTCCTATAATTCACCCCTCCACTTT.